This record covers a single T cell receptor beta chain. Its matching antigen is unknown. V was cut by 4 bases and J by 8 bases, with 14 bases left in between. CDR1 and CDR2 (germline): MNHEY, SVGAGI. The CDR3 extends over 13 amino acids. This sample was taken from a study of T cell responses to AZD1222 COVID-19 vaccine. Study results and caveats: The donor group comprised mostly white British people and more females; the analysis possibly underestimated clonal diversity. Of spike-specific TCRs, nearly half reportedly target regions left unmutated in variants. None of the repertoires were sampled until the peak T cell response had passed. The number of AZD1222 recipients seropositive at baseline was only 6 or 7.

This table comes from immunoSEQ multiplex PCR, and its TCRdb copy is limited to in-frame clones, with some not included. The repertoire has 110,000 or so clones, roughly 87% of them found once; the top ten carry 4% to 6%. This clonotype was sampled from an adult in good health. The chain is built from TRBV6-5 and TRBJ1-1; maybe TRBD1 (5 bases). Specimen: peripheral blood, collected on day 0 of AZD1222 vaccination. The CDR3 DNA is TGTGCCAGCAGTTGGCGTCAGGGCTTGGAAGCTTTCTTT. Translated, it gives CASSWRQGLEAFF.